This T cell receptor (beta chain) was sequenced for a study of cytomegalovirus exposure and HLA in healthy donors. Study observations and caveats: As a later analysis revealed, the rate of TCR association differed by HLA locus, with DRB1 most and HLA-C fewest.

Comment on this clone: Its antigen remains unknown.

At the time of sampling, donors were nominally healthy, though unrecorded immune exposures were likely. This CDR3 has 17 amino acids. Germline V gene data show CDR1 as SGHVS and CDR2 as FQNEAQ. With 5 bases removed from V and 0 bases from J, the gap between germline ends came to 19 bases. With 60 Vbeta and 13 Jbeta primers, the PCR was carried out. This table comes from immunoSEQ multiplex PCR, and its TCRdb copy is limited to in-frame clones, with some not included. This table has around 64,000 clones, over 75% appearing once. Sequenced: PBMCs. The TCR originated in a female donor in good health and CMV-seronegative. This rearrangement joins TRBV7-8 to TRBJ2-5; D might be TRBD2 (6 bases). For the CDR3, the DNA is TGTGCCAGCAGCGATCGGAGGGGCGGGATAAACCAAGAGACCCAGTACTTC. This sequence encodes CASSDRRGGINQETQYF.